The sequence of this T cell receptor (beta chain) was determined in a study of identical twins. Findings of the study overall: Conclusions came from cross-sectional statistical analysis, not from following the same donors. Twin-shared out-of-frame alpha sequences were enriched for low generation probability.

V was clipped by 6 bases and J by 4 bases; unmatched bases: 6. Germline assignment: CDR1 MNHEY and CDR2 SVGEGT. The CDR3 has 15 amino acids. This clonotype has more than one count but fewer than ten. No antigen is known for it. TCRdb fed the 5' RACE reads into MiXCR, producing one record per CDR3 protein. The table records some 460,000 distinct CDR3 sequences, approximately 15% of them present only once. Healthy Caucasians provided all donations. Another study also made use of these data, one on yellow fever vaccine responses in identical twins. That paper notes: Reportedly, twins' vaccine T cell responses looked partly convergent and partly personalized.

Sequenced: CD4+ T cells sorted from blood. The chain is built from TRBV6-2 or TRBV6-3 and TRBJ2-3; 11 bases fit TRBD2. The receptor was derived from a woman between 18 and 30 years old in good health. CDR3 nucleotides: TGTGCCAGCAGAACTAGCGGGAGATACGCAGATACGCAGTATTTT. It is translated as CASRTSGRYADTQYF.